This T cell receptor (beta chain) was observed in a study of shared clonotypes between healthy human individuals. Generated by immunoSEQ multiplex PCR, the TCRdb table keeps only in-frame clones and is missing some. Of 170,000 or so clones in the sample, about 68% were seen once. The CDR3 runs to 15 residues. Looked up from germline, CDR1 is SGHKS and CDR2 is YYEKEE (reference sequence). With 0 bases removed from V and 1 base from J, the gap between germline ends came to 7 bases. This clone was counted once. This chain connects TRBV5-5 to TRBJ2-2; D uncertain. The receptor was isolated from a man younger than 45 in good health. Sequenced sample: memory CD4+ T cells sorted from blood. Subset indicated: CD45RA-negative fraction. The CDR3 nucleotides are TGTGCCAGCAGCTTGGCCCGCCAGAACACCGGGGAGCTGTTTTTT. This sequence encodes CASSLARQNTGELFF.